This is a list of T cell receptor beta chains from one sample in a study of Graves' ophthalmopathy and Graves' hyperthyroidism. TCRdb called the multiplex PCR reads again in MiXCR, with one record for every CDR3 protein. The sample has about 400,000 distinct CDR3 sequences; approximately 15% are singletons. Sequenced input: peripheral blood. These receptors came from a woman between 18 and 30 years old with stable Graves' hyperthyroidism. CDR3s include the opening cysteine and the closing phenylalanine or tryptophan. D genes are given only for firm matches. Size values are once, few and many counts, or a class for expanded clones, and some rows have none.

TRBV7-8	TRBJ2-7	many	.	TGTGCCAGCAGCACCCCAGGGGAAAGGGCTTACGAGCAGTACTTC	CASSTPGERAYEQYF
TRBV5-1	TRBJ1-1	many	.	TGCGCCAGCAGCTGGCGGTCCATGAACACTGAAGCTTTCTTT	CASSWRSMNTEAFF
TRBV6-1	TRBJ1-5	many	.	TGTGCCAGCAGTCTGTCCCTTCTAAGCCCTCAGCCCCAGCATTTT	CASSLSLLSPQPQHF
TRBV6-2/TRBV6-3	TRBJ2-7	many	.	TGTGCCAGCAAAAGGCAGAGCTCCTACGAGCAGTACTTC	CASKRQSSYEQYF
TRBV6-5	TRBJ2-7	many	.	TGTGCCAGCAGCTCCCCTGGGACGGCTGATCTCCACTTC	CASSSPGTADLHF
TRBV7-2	TRBJ2-5	many	.	TGTGCCAGCAGCTTACCCGCCGGCGGGACCCAGTACTTC	CASSLPAGGTQYF
TRBV7-9	TRBJ1-2	many	.	TGTGCCAGCAGCTTAGCGCAAGGGGGAGTCACCTTC	CASSLAQGGVTF
TRBV11-2	TRBJ1-1	many	.	TGTGCCAGCAGCCCCATCTTGGGGGTCACTGAAGCTTTCTTT	CASSPILGVTEAFF
TRBV4-1	TRBJ1-1	many	.	TGCGCCAGCAGCCAAGCAGGGATAGGCCCGAACACTGAAGCTTTCTTT	CASSQAGIGPNTEAFF
TRBV29-1	TRBJ2-2	.	TRBD1	TGCAGCGTTGAAGCCCTGACTACCGGGACAGGCAACACCGGGGAGCTGTTTTTT	CSVEALTTGTGNTGELFF
TRBV7-9	TRBJ2-7	many	TRBD1	TGTGCCAGCAGCCGGGACAGGGTAGGTCAATACGAGCAGTACTTC	CASSRDRVGQYEQYF
TRBV12-3/TRBV12-4	TRBJ2-5	many	.	TGTGCCAGCACTCCCCTCGGCAGGGGAGTGGAGACCCAGTACTTC	CASTPLGRGVETQYF
TRBV2	TRBJ1-5	many	.	TGTGCCAGCAGTGAGAATTCCGATCAGCCCCAGCATTTT	CASSENSDQPQHF
TRBV27	TRBJ2-2	many	.	TGTGCCAGCAGTCCTCTAGGGAGCACCGGGGAGCTGTTTTTT	CASSPLGSTGELFF
TRBV6-4	TRBJ1-1	.	.	TGTGCCAGCAGTGACTCGACCCACTCTGAAGCTTTCTTT	CASSDSTHSEAFF
TRBV7-9	TRBJ2-5	many	TRBD2	TGTGCCAGCAGCTCCTGGACTAGCGGGGAAGAGACCCAGTACTTC	CASSSWTSGEETQYF